This entry features one TCR beta chain sequence. Its antigen is currently unknown. This record comes from a study of shared clonotypes between healthy human individuals. Study-wide points: Sampling used blood alone; tissue repertoires probably differ.

None of the donors, who were healthy HIV-negative adults, had recently had acute infections or vaccinations. Among the donors, all were Caucasian adults who lived in Nashville, Tennessee. The junction had 7 bases not matched to a gene; V was cut back by 5 bases and J by 9 bases. Germline V gives CDR1 SEHNR, CDR2 FQNEAQ (reference sequence). The CDR3 is 13 residues long. As originally analysed: ImmunoSEQ output lacked quality scores and full-length reads, limiting matched filtering. Libraries were prepared by immunoSEQ multiplex PCR; TCRdb keeps only in-frame clonotypes and omits some of them. D and trimming were read from the DNA, whereas the V and J calls and clone size are those reported in that table. The repertoire holds around 990,000 clones, 70% to 80% seen once, with about 0.94% in the top ten.

The receptor comes from a man between 18 and 35 years old in good health. Some clones in this sample may be carry-over from other donors' samples. The sample comprised memory CD4+ T cells from PBMCs. The subset was: CD45RA-negative fraction. The V and J genes are TRBV7-9 and TRBJ1-2; 9 bases are a match to TRBD1. The CDR3 loop is CASSPRDRVSYTF. The CDR3 nucleotides read TGTGCCAGCAGCCCGCGGGACAGGGTTAGCTACACCTTC.